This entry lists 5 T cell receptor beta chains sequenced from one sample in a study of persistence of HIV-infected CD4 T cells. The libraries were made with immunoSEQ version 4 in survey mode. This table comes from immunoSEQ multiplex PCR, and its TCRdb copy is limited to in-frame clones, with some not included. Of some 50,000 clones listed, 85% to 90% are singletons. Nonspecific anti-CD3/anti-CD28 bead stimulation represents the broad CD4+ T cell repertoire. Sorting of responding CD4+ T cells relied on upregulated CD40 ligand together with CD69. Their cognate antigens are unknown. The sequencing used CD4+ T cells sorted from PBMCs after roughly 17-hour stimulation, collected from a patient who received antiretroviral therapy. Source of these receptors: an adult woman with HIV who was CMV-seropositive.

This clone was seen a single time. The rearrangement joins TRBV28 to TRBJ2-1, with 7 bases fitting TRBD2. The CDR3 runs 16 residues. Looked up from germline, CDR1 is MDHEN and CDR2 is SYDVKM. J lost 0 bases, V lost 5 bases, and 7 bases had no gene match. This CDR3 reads CASSPRREFSYNEQFF. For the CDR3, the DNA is TGTGCCAGCAGTCCCCGGCGGGAGTTCTCCTACAATGAGCAGTTCTTC.

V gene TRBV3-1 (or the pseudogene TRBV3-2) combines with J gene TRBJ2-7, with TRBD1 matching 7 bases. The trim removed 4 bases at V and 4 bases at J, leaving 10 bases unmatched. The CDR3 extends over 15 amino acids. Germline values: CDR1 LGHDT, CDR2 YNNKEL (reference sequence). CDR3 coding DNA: TGTGCCAGCAGCCCCGGGACAGACTATTCTTACGAGCAGTACTTC. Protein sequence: CASSPGTDYSYEQYF.

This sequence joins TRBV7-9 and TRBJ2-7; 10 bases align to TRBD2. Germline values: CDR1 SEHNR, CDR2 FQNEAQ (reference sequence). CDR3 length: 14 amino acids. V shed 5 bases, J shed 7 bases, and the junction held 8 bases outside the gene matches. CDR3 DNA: TGTGCCAGCAGCCCAGCGGGAGGGCCGGGGGAGCAGTACTTC. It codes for CASSPAGGPGEQYF.

CDR3 residues: CASSEGAATTDTQYF. The CDR3 region has the DNA TGCGCCAGCAGTGAGGGCGCCGCAACTACAGATACGCAGTATTTT. The chain uses TRBV10-1 and TRBJ2-3; D remains ambiguous. Trimming shortened V by 2 bases and J by 3 bases, and 12 bases separated the two germline ends. This CDR3 region has 15 residues. Per germline, CDR1 WNHNN and CDR2 SYGVQD (reference sequence).

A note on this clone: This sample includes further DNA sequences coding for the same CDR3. Here the CDR3 DNA reads TGTGCCAGCAGTGATCTAGAGACCCAGTACTTC. Its translation: CASSDLETQYF. The gene calls are TRBV6-1 and TRBJ2-5; D remains unclear. Germline V lookup: CDR1 MNHNS, CDR2 SASEGT. V was pared by 3 bases and J by 4 bases, with 3 bases between. The CDR3 has 11 amino acids.